This is a list of T cell receptor beta chains from one sample in a study of human T cells and chemical hapten exposure. MiXCR, applied by TCRdb to the RACE reads, yields one record per CDR3 protein. Of roughly 110,000 distinct CDR3 sequences in the sample, 12% are singletons; the top ten hold about 1.6%. The starting material was whole blood, obtained in connection with sensitization to the hapten diphenylcyclopropenone (DPC). The receptors derive from a woman in her forties or fifties with alopecia areata. Some clones in this sample may be carry-over from other donors' samples. Both conserved end residues are part of each CDR3. A D gene is named only where the DNA matches it firmly. Size is omitted from some rows. Given values are once, few, many or a class for expanded clones.

j_gene,d_gene,v_gene,abundance,len,CDR3aa,CDR3nt
TRBJ1-6,.,TRBV5-1,.,16,CASSLARTAYNSPLHF,TGCGCCAGCAGCTTGGCCAGGACAGCCTATAATTCACCCCTCCACTTT
TRBJ1-6,TRBD1,TRBV5-1,.,16,CASRDPDRMRSNTLHF,TGCGCCAGCAGGGATCCGGACAGGATGAGGAGTAATACCCTCCACTTT
TRBJ2-7,.,TRBV2,few,13,CASSERSGGEQYF,TGTGCCAGCAGTGAACGTTCCGGGGGCGAGCAGTACTTC
TRBJ2-2,.,TRBV7-6,.,12,CASSTRPGELFF,TGTGCCAGCAGCACTCGTCCCGGGGAGCTGTTTTTT
TRBJ2-1,TRBD2,TRBV3-1,.,18,CASSQDRLAGEAGFEQFF,TGTGCCAGCAGCCAAGACCGACTAGCGGGAGAGGCGGGTTTTGAGCAGTTCTTC
TRBJ2-3,.,TRBV7-9,.,21,CASRPTNGGPRGYGVTDTQYF,TGTGCCAGCAGACCCACTAACGGGGGGCCTCGCGGTTACGGGGTCACAGATACGCAGTATTTT
TRBJ2-7,.,TRBV20-1,many,13,CSARDLVGVEQYF,TGCAGTGCTAGAGATCTCGTGGGAGTCGAGCAGTACTTC
TRBJ1-3,.,TRBV28,.,14,CASSLWSSGNTIYF,TGTGCCAGCAGTTTGTGGTCGTCTGGAAACACCATATATTTT
TRBJ2-2,.,TRBV9,few,12,CASSVDAGELFF,TGTGCCAGCAGCGTAGATGCCGGTGAGCTGTTTTTT
TRBJ1-1,TRBD1,TRBV12-3/TRBV12-4,.,13,CASSPQGQGASFF,TGTGCCAGCAGCCCCCAAGGACAGGGGGCATCTTTCTTT